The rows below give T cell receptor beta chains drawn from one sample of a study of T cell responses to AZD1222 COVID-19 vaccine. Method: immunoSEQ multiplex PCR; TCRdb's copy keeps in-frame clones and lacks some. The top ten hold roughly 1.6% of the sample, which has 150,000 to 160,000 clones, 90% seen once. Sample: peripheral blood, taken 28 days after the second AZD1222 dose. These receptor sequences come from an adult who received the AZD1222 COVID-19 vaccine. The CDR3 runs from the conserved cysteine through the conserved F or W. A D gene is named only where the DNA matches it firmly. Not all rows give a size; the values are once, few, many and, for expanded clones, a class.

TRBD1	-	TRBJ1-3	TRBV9	CASSTSGQGAGNTIYF	TGTGCCAGCAGCACGTCTGGGCAGGGGGCTGGAAACACCATATATTTT
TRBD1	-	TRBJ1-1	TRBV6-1	CASIPGGSNTEAFF	TGTGCCAGCATACCAGGGGGTTCGAACACTGAAGCTTTCTTT
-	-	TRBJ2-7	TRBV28	CASIAGGSEQYF	TGTGCCAGCATTGCCGGGGGAAGCGAGCAGTACTTC
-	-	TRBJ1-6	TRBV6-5	CASRQNNSPLHF	TGTGCGAGCCGACAAAATAATTCACCCCTCCACTTT
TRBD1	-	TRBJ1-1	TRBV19	CASSTGQGRTEAFF	TGTGCCAGTAGTACGGGACAGGGGAGGACTGAAGCTTTCTTT
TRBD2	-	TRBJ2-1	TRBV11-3	CASSGAGGPSSEQFF	TGTGCCAGCAGTGGGGCGGGAGGGCCTTCTAGTGAGCAGTTCTTC
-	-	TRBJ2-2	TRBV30	CAWSSGQISNTGELFF	TGTGCCTGGAGTAGTGGGCAGATCTCAAACACCGGGGAGCTGTTTTTT
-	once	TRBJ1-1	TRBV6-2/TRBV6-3	CASSYWGSEAFF	TGTGCCAGCAGTTATTGGGGGTCTGAAGCTTTCTTT
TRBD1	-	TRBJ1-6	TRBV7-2	CASSLGGNSPLHF	TGTGCCAGCTCCCTAGGGGGCAATTCACCCCTCCACTTT
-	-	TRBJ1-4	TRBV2	CASSDWGGLFF	TGTGCCAGCAGTGATTGGGGGGGACTGTTTTTT
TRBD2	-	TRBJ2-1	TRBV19	CASSDPGTSGINEQFF	TGTGCCAGTAGCGATCCCGGGACTAGCGGGATAAATGAGCAGTTCTTC
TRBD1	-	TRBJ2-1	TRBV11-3	CASSRGDSYNEQFF	TGTGCCAGCAGCCGAGGGGACAGCTACAATGAGCAGTTCTTC
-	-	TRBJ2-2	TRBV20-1	CSASGLRNTGELFF	TGCAGTGCTAGTGGTCTCAGGAACACCGGGGAGCTGTTTTTT
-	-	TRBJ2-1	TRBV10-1	CASSRNEQFF	TGCGCCAGCAGTCGCAATGAGCAGTTCTTC
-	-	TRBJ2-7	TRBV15	CATSRPPSYEQYF	TGTGCCACCAGCAGACCCCCTTCCTACGAGCAGTACTTC
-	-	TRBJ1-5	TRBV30	CAWSAGQIYQPQHF	TGTGCCTGGAGTGCAGGGCAGATTTATCAGCCCCAGCATTTT
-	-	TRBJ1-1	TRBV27	CASSLGRIPNTEAFF	TGTGCCAGCAGTCTCGGACGGATTCCGAACACTGAAGCTTTCTTT
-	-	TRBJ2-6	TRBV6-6	CASSRTSLWSGANVLTF	TGTGCCAGCAGCCGAACGTCACTTTGGTCTGGGGCCAACGTCCTGACTTTC
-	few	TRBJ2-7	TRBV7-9	CASSLLGSYEQYF	TGTGCCAGCAGCTTACTCGGGAGTTACGAGCAGTACTTC
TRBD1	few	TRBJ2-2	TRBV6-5	CALTGGASGELFF	TGTGCCTTGACAGGGGGCGCCTCCGGGGAGCTGTTTTTT
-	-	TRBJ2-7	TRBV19	CASRGFYEQYF	TGTGCCAGTAGGGGGTTCTACGAGCAGTACTTC
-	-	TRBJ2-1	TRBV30	CAWSTYVGEQFF	TGTGCCTGGAGTACGTACGTAGGTGAGCAGTTCTTC
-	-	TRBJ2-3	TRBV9	CASSVESVGTDTQYF	TGTGCCAGCAGCGTTGAATCAGTGGGCACAGATACGCAGTATTTT
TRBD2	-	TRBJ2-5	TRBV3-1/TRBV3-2	CASSQDWLAGETQYF	TGTGCCAGCAGCCAAGATTGGCTAGCGGGGGAGACCCAGTACTTC
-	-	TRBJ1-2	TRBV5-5	CASSLQGIYGYTF	TGTGCCAGCAGCTTGCAGGGCATCTATGGCTACACCTTC
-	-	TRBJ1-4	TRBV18	CASSLYPPTVASTNEKLFF	TGTGCCAGCTCACTTTACCCGCCGACCGTGGCCTCAACTAATGAAAAACTGTTTTTT
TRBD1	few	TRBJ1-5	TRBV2	CASSRTGGLLSNQPQHF	TGTGCCAGCAGTAGGACAGGGGGCCTTCTAAGCAATCAGCCCCAGCATTTT
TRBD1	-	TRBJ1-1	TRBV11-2	CASSLQGAMNTEAFF	TGTGCCAGCAGCTTACAGGGGGCCATGAACACTGAAGCTTTCTTT
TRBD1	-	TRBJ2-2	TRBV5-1	CASSPGQGELGELFF	TGCGCCAGCAGCCCAGGACAGGGTGAACTCGGGGAGCTGTTTTTT
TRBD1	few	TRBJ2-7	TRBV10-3	CAISEAGTGIQGGTYEQYF	TGTGCCATCAGTGAGGCCGGGACAGGGATACAGGGGGGTACCTACGAGCAGTACTTC
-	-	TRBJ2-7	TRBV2	CASSGGAFYEQYF	TGTGCCAGCAGTGGGGGGGCCTTTTACGAGCAGTACTTC
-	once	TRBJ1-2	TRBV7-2	CASSLRQDGVRYGYTF	TGTGCCAGCAGCTTGAGACAGGATGGCGTTAGGTATGGCTACACCTTC
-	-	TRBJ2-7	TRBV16	CASSQGSGVPYEQYF	TGTGCCAGCAGCCAAGGTTCAGGGGTTCCATACGAGCAGTACTTC
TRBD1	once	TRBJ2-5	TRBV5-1	CASSLGGWTETQYF	TGCGCCAGCAGCTTAGGGGGCTGGACAGAGACCCAGTACTTC
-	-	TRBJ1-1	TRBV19	CASSPTPEGLNTEAFF	TGTGCCAGTAGTCCGACCCCCGAGGGGCTGAACACTGAAGCTTTCTTT
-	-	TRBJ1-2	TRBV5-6	CASSFLGTKGNYGYTF	TGTGCCAGCAGCTTTCTCGGGACTAAGGGAAACTACGGCTACACCTTC
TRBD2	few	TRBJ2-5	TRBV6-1	CASSEIGLAGTQYF	TGTGCCAGCAGTGAAATAGGACTAGCTGGTACCCAGTACTTC
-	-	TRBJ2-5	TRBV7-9	CASSSGPSQYF	TGTGCCAGCAGCTCCGGTCCATCCCAGTACTTC
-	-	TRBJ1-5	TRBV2	CASSDTSMPQHF	TGTGCCAGCAGTGACACGAGTATGCCCCAGCATTTT
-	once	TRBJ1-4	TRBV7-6	CASSKIKGQGNEKLFF	TGTGCCAGCAGCAAAATAAAGGGACAAGGGAATGAAAAACTGTTTTTT
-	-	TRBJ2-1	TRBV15	CATTRGGSSYNEQFF	TGTGCCACCACCCGGGGTGGTAGCTCCTACAATGAGCAGTTCTTC
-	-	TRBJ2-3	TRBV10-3	CAISEPPRASTYTQYF	TGTGCCATCAGTGAGCCCCCTCGGGCTAGCACGTATACGCAGTATTTT
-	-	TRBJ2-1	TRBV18	CASSRGQGAEFNEQFF	TGTGCCAGCTCGCGCGGTCAGGGCGCGGAGTTCAATGAGCAGTTCTTC
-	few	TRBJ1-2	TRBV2	CASRDRGFLVGYTF	TGTGCCAGCAGGGACCGAGGATTTCTCGTGGGCTACACCTTC
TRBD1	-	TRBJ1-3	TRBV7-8	CASSFSDRGLSGNTIYF	TGTGCCAGCAGCTTTTCGGACAGGGGACTATCTGGAAACACCATATATTTT
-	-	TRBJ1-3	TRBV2	CASSRHGNSGNTIYF	TGTGCCAGCAGTAGGCACGGGAACTCTGGAAACACCATATATTTT
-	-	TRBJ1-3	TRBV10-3	CAISDRGKAGNTIYF	TGTGCCATCAGTGATCGGGGGAAAGCTGGAAACACCATATATTTT
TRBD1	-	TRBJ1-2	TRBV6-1	CASSEPRQGDYGYTF	TGTGCCAGCAGTGAACCCCGACAGGGGGACTATGGCTACACCTTC
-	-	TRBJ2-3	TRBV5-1	CASSLGWGSTDTQYF	TGCGCCAGCAGCTTGGGCTGGGGAAGCACAGATACGCAGTATTTT
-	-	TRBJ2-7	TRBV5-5	CASSLEASYEQYF	TGTGCCAGCAGCTTGGAGGCCTCCTACGAGCAGTACTTC
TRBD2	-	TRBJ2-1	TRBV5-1	CASSSPGTSGYNEQFF	TGCGCCAGCAGCTCTCCCGGGACTAGCGGGTACAATGAGCAGTTCTTC
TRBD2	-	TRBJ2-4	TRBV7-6	CASSWARGGESAKNIQYF	TGTGCCAGCAGCTGGGCCCGTGGGGGGGAATCAGCCAAAAACATTCAGTACTTC
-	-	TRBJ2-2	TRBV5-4	CASSGRDWHGELFF	TGTGCCAGCAGCGGCCGGGACTGGCACGGGGAGCTGTTTTTT
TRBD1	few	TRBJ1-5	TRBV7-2	CASSTDRDQPQHF	TGTGCCAGCAGCACGGACAGGGATCAGCCCCAGCATTTT
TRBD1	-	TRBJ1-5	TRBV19	CASSKRGHRGQNQPQHF	TGTGCCAGTAGTAAGAGGGGCCACAGGGGGCAAAATCAGCCCCAGCATTTT